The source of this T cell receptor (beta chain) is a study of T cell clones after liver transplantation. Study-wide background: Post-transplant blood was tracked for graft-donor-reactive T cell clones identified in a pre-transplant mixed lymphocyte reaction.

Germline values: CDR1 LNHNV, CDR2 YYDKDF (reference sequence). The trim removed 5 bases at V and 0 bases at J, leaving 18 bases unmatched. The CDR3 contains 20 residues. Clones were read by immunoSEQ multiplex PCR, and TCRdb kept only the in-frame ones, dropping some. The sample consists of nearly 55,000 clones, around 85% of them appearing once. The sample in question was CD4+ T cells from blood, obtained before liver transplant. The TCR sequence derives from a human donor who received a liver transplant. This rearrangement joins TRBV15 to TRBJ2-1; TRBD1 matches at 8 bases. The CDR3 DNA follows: TGTGCCACCAGCGTCCCGGTGGGACAGGAATCTGCTAGCTCCTACAATGAGCAGTTCTTC. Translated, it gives CATSVPVGQESASSYNEQFF.